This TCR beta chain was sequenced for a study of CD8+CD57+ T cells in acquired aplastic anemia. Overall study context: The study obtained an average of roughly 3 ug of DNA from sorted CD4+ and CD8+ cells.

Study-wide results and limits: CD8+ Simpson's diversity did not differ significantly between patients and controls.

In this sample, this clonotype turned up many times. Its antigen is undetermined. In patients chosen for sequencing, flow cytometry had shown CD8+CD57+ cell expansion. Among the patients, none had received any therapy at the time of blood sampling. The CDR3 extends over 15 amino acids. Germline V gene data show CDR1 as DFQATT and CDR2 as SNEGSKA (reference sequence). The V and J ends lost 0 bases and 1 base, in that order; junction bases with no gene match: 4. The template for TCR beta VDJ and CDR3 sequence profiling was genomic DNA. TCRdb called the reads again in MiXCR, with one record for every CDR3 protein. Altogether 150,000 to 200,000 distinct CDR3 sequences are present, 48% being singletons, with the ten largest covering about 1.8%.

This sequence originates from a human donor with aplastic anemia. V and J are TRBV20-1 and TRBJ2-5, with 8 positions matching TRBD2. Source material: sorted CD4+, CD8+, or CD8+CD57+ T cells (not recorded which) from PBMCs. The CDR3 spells CSARDAGGPQETQYF. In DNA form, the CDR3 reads TGCAGTGCTAGAGATGCGGGGGGACCCCAAGAGACCCAGTACTTC.